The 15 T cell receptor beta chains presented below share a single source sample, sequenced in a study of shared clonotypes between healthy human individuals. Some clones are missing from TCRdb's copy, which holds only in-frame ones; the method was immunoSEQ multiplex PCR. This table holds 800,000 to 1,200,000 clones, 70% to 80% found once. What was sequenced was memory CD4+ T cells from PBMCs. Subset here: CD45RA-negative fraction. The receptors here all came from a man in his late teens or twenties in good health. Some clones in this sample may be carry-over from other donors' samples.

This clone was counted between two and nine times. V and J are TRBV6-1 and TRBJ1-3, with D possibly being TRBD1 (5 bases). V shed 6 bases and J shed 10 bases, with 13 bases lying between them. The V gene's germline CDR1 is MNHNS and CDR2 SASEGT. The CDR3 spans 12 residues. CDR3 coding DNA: TGTGCCAGCAGCGCCCAAGGGGTAACCATATATTTT. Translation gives CASSAQGVTIYF.

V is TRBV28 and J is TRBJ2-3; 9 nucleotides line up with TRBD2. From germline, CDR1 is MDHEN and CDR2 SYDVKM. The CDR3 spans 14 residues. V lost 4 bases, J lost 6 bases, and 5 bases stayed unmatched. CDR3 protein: CASSSTREGDTQYF. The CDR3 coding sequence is TGTGCCAGCAGTTCCACGCGGGAGGGTGATACGCAGTATTTT.

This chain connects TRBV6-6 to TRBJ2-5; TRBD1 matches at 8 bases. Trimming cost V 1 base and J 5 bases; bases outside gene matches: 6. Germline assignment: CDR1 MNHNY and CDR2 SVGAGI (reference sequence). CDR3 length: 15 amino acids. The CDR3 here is CASSYLARGQETQYF. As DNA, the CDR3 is TGTGCCAGCAGTTACTTGGCCAGGGGGCAGGAGACCCAGTACTTC.

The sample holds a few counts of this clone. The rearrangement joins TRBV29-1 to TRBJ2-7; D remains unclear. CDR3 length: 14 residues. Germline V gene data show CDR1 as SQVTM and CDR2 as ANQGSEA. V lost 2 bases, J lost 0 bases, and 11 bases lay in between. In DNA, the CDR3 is TGCAGCGTTGAATCTGGGAAGAGCTCCTACGAGCAGTACTTC. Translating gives CSVESGKSSYEQYF.

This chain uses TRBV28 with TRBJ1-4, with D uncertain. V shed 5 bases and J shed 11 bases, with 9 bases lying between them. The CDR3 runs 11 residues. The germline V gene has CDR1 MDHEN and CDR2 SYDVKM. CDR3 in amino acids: CASSPFEKLFF. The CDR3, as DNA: TGTGCCAGCAGTCCCTTCGAGAAACTGTTTTTT. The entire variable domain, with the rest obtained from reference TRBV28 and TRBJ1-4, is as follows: DVKVTQSSRYLVKRTGEKVFLECVQDMDHENMFWYRQDPGLGLRLIYFSYDVKMKEKGDIPEGYSVSREKKERFSLILESASTNQTSMYLCASSPFEKLFFGSGTQLSVL.

The CDR3 region is CASSLGANFLTDTQYF. The CDR3 region has the DNA TGCGCCAGCAGCTTAGGAGCGAATTTCCTCACAGATACGCAGTATTTT. The gene calls are TRBV5-1 and TRBJ2-3, with unresolved D. The CDR3 is 16 residues long. The V end lost 2 bases, the J end lost 2 bases, and 15 bases lay between the germline ends. Per the germline V gene, CDR1 is SGHRS and CDR2 is YFSETQ.

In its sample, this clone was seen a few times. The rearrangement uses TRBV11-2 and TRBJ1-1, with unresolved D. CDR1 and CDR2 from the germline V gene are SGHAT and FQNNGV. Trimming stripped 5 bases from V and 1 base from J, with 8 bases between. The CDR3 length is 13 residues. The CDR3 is CASSTTWNTEAFF. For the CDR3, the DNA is TGTGCCAGCAGCACTACATGGAACACTGAAGCTTTCTTT.

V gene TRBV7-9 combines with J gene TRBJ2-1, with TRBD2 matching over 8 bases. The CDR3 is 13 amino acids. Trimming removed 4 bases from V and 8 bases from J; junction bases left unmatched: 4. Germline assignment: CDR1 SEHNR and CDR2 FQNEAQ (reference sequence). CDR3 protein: CASSWTSIDEQFF. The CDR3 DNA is TGTGCCAGCAGCTGGACTAGCATAGATGAGCAGTTCTTC.

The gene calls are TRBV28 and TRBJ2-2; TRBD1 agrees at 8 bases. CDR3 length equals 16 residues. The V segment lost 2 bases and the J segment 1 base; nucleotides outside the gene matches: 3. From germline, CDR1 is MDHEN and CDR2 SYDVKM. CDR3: CASSLNGQGNTGELFF. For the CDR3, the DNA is TGTGCCAGCAGTTTAAACGGACAGGGGAACACCGGGGAGCTGTTTTTT.

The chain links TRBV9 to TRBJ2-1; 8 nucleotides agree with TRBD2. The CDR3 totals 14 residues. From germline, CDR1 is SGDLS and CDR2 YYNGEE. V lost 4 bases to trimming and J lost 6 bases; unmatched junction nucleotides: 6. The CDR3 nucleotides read TGTGCCAGCAGCCAGCGGGAGTTTGGCAATGAGCAGTTCTTC. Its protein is CASSQREFGNEQFF.

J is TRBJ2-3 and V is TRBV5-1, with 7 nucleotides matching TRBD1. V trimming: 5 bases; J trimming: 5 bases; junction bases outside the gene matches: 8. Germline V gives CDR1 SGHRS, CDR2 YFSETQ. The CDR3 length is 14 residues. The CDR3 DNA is TGCGCCAGCAGTCAGCAGGGGGTTTTAGATACGCAGTATTTT. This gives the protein CASSQQGVLDTQYF.

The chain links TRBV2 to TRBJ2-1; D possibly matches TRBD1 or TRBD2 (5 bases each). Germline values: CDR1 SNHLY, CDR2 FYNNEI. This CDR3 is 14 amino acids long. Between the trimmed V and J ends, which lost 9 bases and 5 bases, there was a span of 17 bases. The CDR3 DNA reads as TGTGCCAGTCGTACCGGGGCAGAGAACAATGAGCAGTTCTTC. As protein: CASRTGAENNEQFF.

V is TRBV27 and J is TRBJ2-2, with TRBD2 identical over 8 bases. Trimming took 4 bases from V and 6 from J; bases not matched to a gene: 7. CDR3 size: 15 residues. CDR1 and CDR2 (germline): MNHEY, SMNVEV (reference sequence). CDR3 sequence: CASSSPRAGAGELFF. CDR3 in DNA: TGTGCCAGCAGTTCCCCCCGAGCGGGGGCCGGGGAGCTGTTTTTT.

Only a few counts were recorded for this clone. The CDR3 sequence is CAWSTSGQGRDTQYF. CDR3 nucleotide sequence: TGTGCCTGGAGCACTTCGGGACAGGGACGAGATACGCAGTATTTT. The chain links TRBV30 to TRBJ2-3, with TRBD1 matching 9 bases. With 3 bases clipped from V and 5 bases from J, the junction kept 9 bases outside the gene matches. The CDR3 is made up of 15 amino acids. Germline CDR1 reads GTSNPN; CDR2 reads SVGIG (reference sequence).

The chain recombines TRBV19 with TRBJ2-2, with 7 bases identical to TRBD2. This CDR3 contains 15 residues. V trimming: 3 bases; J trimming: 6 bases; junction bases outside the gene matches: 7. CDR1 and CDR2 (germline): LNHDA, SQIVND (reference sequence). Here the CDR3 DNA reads TGTGCCAGTAGTATCTGGGAGGGGTTAGCCGGGGAGCTGTTTTTT. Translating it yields CASSIWEGLAGELFF.